The 6 T cell receptor beta chains listed next were all sequenced from one sample in a study of cytotoxic CD8 clonotypes in ibrutinib-treated CLL. Generated by immunoSEQ multiplex PCR, the TCRdb table keeps only in-frame clones and is missing some. The table has more than 85,000 clones, roughly three quarters seen once. Specimen: PBMCs, collected after 24 months of ibrutinib treatment. Receptor source: a human donor with chronic lymphocytic leukemia.

The rearrangement links TRBV5-1 to TRBJ1-6; no firm D call. This CDR3 contains 15 residues. Germline assignment: CDR1 SGHRS and CDR2 YFSETQ. The V end was cut by 1 base, the J end by 6 bases, with 11 bases between. The CDR3 DNA follows: TGCGCCAGCAGCTTGTGGCAGGAACTTAATTCACCCCTCCACTTT. It yields the protein CASSLWQELNSPLHF.

The genes are TRBV12-5 and TRBJ1-1; 7 bases align to TRBD1. Germline lookup yields CDR1 LGHNT and CDR2 FRNRAP. The CDR3 length is 14 residues. V gave up 7 bases and J gave up 5 bases; unmatched junction bases: 10. The CDR3 region is CASDAGGRETEAFF. The CDR3 DNA sequence: TGTGCTAGTGACGCAGGGGGGAGGGAGACTGAAGCTTTCTTT.

This chain links TRBV10-2 with TRBJ1-4, with D possibly TRBD1 on 6 matching bases. Trimming left V 3 bases short and J 7 bases short, with 21 bases between. The CDR3 totals 17 residues. CDR1 is WSHSY and CDR2 is SAAADI in the germline V gene. The CDR3 is CASSEFLLRQGREKLFF. DNA for the CDR3: TGCGCCAGCAGTGAATTTTTATTAAGGCAGGGGCGTGAAAAACTGTTTTTT.

In its sample, this clone was seen a few times. The chain recombines TRBV18 with TRBJ2-7, with D unresolved. The V end lost 1 base, the J end lost 6 bases, and 13 bases lay between the germline ends. This CDR3 region has 14 residues. CDR1 is KGHSH, CDR2 LQKENI, per germline. CDR3 coding DNA: TGTGCCAGCTCACCACGCGGACCCTCGTCCGAGCAGTACTTC. Translating it yields CASSPRGPSSEQYF.

The rearrangement uses TRBV2 and TRBJ1-5, with D maybe TRBD1 (6 bases). The germline CDR1 and CDR2 sequences are SNHLY and FYNNEI. This CDR3 has 18 amino acids. V was shortened by 3 bases and J by 0 bases, with 18 bases between the two germline ends. The DNA of the CDR3 is TGTGCCAGCAGTGACCCAACAGGGACCCCTTATAGCAATCAGCCCCAGCATTTT. This encodes CASSDPTGTPYSNQPQHF.

The chain joins TRBV10-3 to TRBJ2-7; the match to TRBD2 covers 8 bases. Per the germline V gene, CDR1 is ENHRY and CDR2 is SYGVKD. The CDR3 has 12 amino acids. Unmatched junction bases numbered 7, after V lost 10 bases and J lost 5 bases. CDR3 coding DNA: TGTGCCAGCAGCGGGAGCTTGGACGAGCAGTACTTC. This translates into CASSGSLDEQYF.